The 29 T cell receptor beta chains reported below all come from one sample, sequenced in a study of early T cells in non-severe SARS-CoV-2 infection. TCRdb ran MiXCR on the 5' RACE reads and lists one entry per CDR3 protein. The sample yields roughly 51,000 distinct CDR3 sequences, roughly 7.6% seen once. Specimen: whole blood, collected at baseline. The receptors were sampled from an adult who was a healthcare worker with PCR-confirmed SARS-CoV-2 infection or an uninfected control (not recorded which).

This clonotype was detected ten times or more. The chain joins TRBV7-6 to TRBJ2-1; 7 bases match TRBD2. Germline V gene lookup returns CDR1 SGHVS and CDR2 FNYEAQ. This CDR3 is 15 amino acids long. The trim removed 1 base at V and 7 bases at J, leaving 7 bases unmatched. Written as DNA, the CDR3 is TGTGCCAGCAGCTTAGAGGGCGGGAGAGGAAATGAGCAGTTCTTC. Amino acids: CASSLEGGRGNEQFF.

This clonotype was detected ten times or more. The gene calls are TRBV11-2 and TRBJ2-4; 7 nucleotides agree with TRBD2. Trimming took 5 bases from V and 2 from J; bases not matched to a gene: 6. CDR1 and CDR2 (germline): SGHAT, FQNNGV. CDR3 length: 15 amino acids. The CDR3 DNA sequence: TGTGCCAGCAGCGCCCTGACTAGCACCAAAAACATTCAGTACTTC. It yields the protein CASSALTSTKNIQYF.

This chain links TRBV24-1 with TRBJ2-1; 9 bases are shared with TRBD2. V shed 3 bases, J shed 10 bases, and the junction held 18 bases outside the gene matches. CDR1 is KGHDR and CDR2 is SFDVKD in the germline V gene. This CDR3 has 18 residues. CDR3 DNA sequence: TGTGCCACCAGTGATGGGACGGGCCCGGCGGGAGGGGACACGGAGCAGTTCTTC. Translating gives CATSDGTGPAGGDTEQFF.

This clonotype was detected many times. The chain couples TRBV5-1 to TRBJ2-1; TRBD2 agrees at 11 bases. Germline assignment: CDR1 SGHRS and CDR2 YFSETQ. The CDR3 covers 15 residues. V gave up 3 bases and J gave up 8 bases; unmatched junction bases: 7. The CDR3 nucleotides read TGCGCCAGCAGCTCAACTAGCGGGAGCCGCTATGAGCAGTTCTTC. Its protein is CASSSTSGSRYEQFF.

The rearrangement links TRBV5-1 to TRBJ1-4; 9 nucleotides line up with TRBD1. Germline V gene sequence: CDR1 SGHRS, CDR2 YFSETQ. The CDR3 consists of 15 residues. After removal of 4 bases from V and 5 bases from J, the junction contained 6 bases not matched to a gene. In DNA, the CDR3 is TGCGCCAGCAGCCAAGGACAGGGGAGAAATGAAAAACTGTTTTTT. Translating it yields CASSQGQGRNEKLFF.

This clonotype was detected only a few times. This sequence joins TRBV20-1 and TRBJ2-2; TRBD2 matches 10 bases. The CDR3 loop spans 15 amino acids. CDR1 and CDR2 (germline): DFQATT, SNEGSKA (reference sequence). Trimming cost V 6 bases and J 7 bases; bases outside gene matches: 11. CDR3 sequence: CSAGLSGREDGELFF. The CDR3 DNA is TGCAGTGCGGGACTCAGCGGGAGGGAGGACGGGGAGCTGTTTTTT.

The chain joins TRBV28 to TRBJ2-4; TRBD1 might be the D (5 bases). V shed 2 bases and J shed 3 bases, with 8 bases lying between them. The length of the CDR3 is 14 residues. Per germline, CDR1 MDHEN and CDR2 SYDVKM. The CDR3 coding sequence is TGTGCCAGCAGTTTAAGGGGAAGCAAAAACATTCAGTACTTC. This sequence encodes CASSLRGSKNIQYF.

This clonotype was recorded at least ten times. The V and J genes are TRBV4-3 and TRBJ2-1; TRBD2 might be the D (5 bases). V dropped 0 bases and J dropped 5 bases, with 14 bases sitting between them. CDR1 is LGHNA and CDR2 is YSLEER in the germline V gene. The CDR3 runs to 16 residues. The CDR3 loop reads CASSQEMWETHNEQFF. The CDR3 nucleotides read TGCGCCAGCAGCCAAGAGATGTGGGAGACCCACAATGAGCAGTTCTTC.

The rearrangement links TRBV2 to TRBJ1-2; no firm D call. This CDR3 region has 14 residues. From germline, CDR1 is SNHLY and CDR2 FYNNEI. The germline V and J ends were trimmed by 3 bases and 0 bases, with 8 bases remaining between them. CDR3 DNA sequence: TGTGCCAGCAGTGAGGGCACCCCTAACTATGGCTACACCTTC. It specifies CASSEGTPNYGYTF.

This clonotype turned up a few times. V gene TRBV12-5 combines with J gene TRBJ2-1; D is ambiguous. V gave up 2 bases and J gave up 6 bases, with 20 bases separating them. The CDR3 consists of 17 residues. The germline V gene has CDR1 LGHNT and CDR2 FRNRAP. CDR3 protein: CASGLPPSGSNPNEQFF. In DNA, the CDR3 is TGTGCTAGTGGTTTGCCCCCCAGTGGGTCCAATCCCAATGAGCAGTTCTTC.

The chain links TRBV28 to TRBJ1-5; D unresolved. This CDR3 spans 13 amino acids. The ends were cut back, 5 bases at V and 10 bases at J, with 15 bases in the middle. The germline V gene has CDR1 MDHEN and CDR2 SYDVKM. The CDR3 DNA reads as TGTGCCAGCAGTCCCCCCGGGGAGAAACCCCAGCATTTT. It is translated as CASSPPGEKPQHF.

The chain uses TRBV18 and TRBJ2-5; 8 nucleotides align to TRBD1. From germline, CDR1 is KGHSH and CDR2 LQKENI. The CDR3 consists of 15 residues. V shed 3 bases, J shed 2 bases, and the junction held 5 bases outside the gene matches. The CDR3: CASSPRQGLQETQYF. In DNA form, the CDR3 reads TGTGCCAGCTCACCCAGACAGGGGCTGCAAGAGACCCAGTACTTC.

This clonotype was observed at least ten times. J is TRBJ2-1 and V is TRBV5-1, with a weak D call TRBD2 (5 bases). Trimming removed 2 bases from V and 7 bases from J, with 10 bases in between. The CDR3 has 13 amino acids. Germline lookup yields CDR1 SGHRS and CDR2 YFSETQ. CDR3 amino acids: CASSLLRGNEQFF. For the CDR3, the DNA is TGCGCCAGCAGCTTATTGCGCGGGAATGAGCAGTTCTTC.

In DNA form, the CDR3 reads TGTGCCACCAGCGAACGGGAAGTTGGAGAGCAGTTCTTC. It codes for CATSEREVGEQFF. V gene TRBV15 combines with J gene TRBJ2-1, with a possible D match to TRBD2 (5 bases). This CDR3 is 13 amino acids long. CDR1 is LNHNV, CDR2 YYDKDF, per germline (reference sequence). V lost 5 bases, J lost 10 bases, and 15 bases lay in between.

This clonotype was detected many times. CDR3 residues: CASGLGQSAGNEQFF. The DNA of the CDR3 is TGTGCTAGTGGTTTGGGCCAAAGCGCGGGGAATGAGCAGTTCTTC. The chain employs TRBV12-5 and TRBJ2-1; D is perhaps TRBD2 (6 bases). The germline CDR1 and CDR2 sequences are LGHNT and FRNRAP. This CDR3 is built from 15 residues. V was pared by 1 base and J by 7 bases, with 14 bases between.

This clonotype was counted a few times. This chain uses TRBV4-2 with TRBJ2-5; D possibly corresponds to TRBD2 (6 bases). V lost 1 base to trimming and J lost 2 bases, with 14 bases between them. Germline V gives CDR1 LGHNA, CDR2 YNFKEQ. CDR3 length: 16 residues. CDR3 coding DNA: TGTGCCAGCAGCCAAGGGGGTGCTAGCGTACAAGAGACCCAGTACTTC. Its translation is CASSQGGASVQETQYF.

This clonotype occurred many times. The chain employs TRBV20-1 and TRBJ1-5; D gene uncertain. Between the trimmed V and J ends, which lost 0 bases and 2 bases, there was a span of 8 bases. Germline V gene sequence: CDR1 DFQATT, CDR2 SNEGSKA (reference sequence). The CDR3 totals 14 residues. CDR3 region: CSARDRKGNQPQHF. For the CDR3, the DNA is TGCAGTGCTAGAGATCGCAAGGGCAATCAGCCCCAGCATTTT.

The chain combines TRBV6-2 or TRBV6-3 with TRBJ2-2; possibly TRBD2 for D (6 bases). Germline V lookup: CDR1 MNHEY, CDR2 SVGEGT. Trimming took 8 bases from V and 4 from J, leaving 11 bases between them. The CDR3 has 13 amino acids. Written as DNA, the CDR3 is TGTGCCAGCGGAGCAGCGGGCACCGGGGAGCTGTTTTTT. Its translation: CASGAAGTGELFF.

This clonotype has a count of ten or more. V gene TRBV6-6 combines with J gene TRBJ2-3, with 9 bases that match TRBD1. Germline V CDR1 and CDR2: MNHNY, SVGAGI (reference sequence). The CDR3 sequence is 17 residues long. V lost 6 bases to trimming and J lost 3 bases; unmatched junction nucleotides: 13. The CDR3 DNA sequence: TGTGCCAGCAGGCCGCTGCAACCGGACAGGGGTACAGATACGCAGTATTTT. Its translation is CASRPLQPDRGTDTQYF.

V gene TRBV6-6 combines with J gene TRBJ2-1, with 10 bases matching TRBD1. The CDR3 consists of 15 residues. V trimming: 6 bases; J trimming: 9 bases; junction bases outside the gene matches: 11. Germline CDR1 MNHNY, CDR2 SVGAGI (reference sequence). As DNA, the CDR3 is TGTGCCAGCAGGACGGACAGGGGGTCTGAGGGTGAGCAGTTCTTC. Its protein product is CASRTDRGSEGEQFF.

This clonotype has more than one count but fewer than ten. The CDR3 nucleotides read TGTGCCAGCAGCCAAGTGACAGATACGCAGTATTTT. Encoded protein: CASSQVTDTQYF. The V gene is TRBV14, the J gene TRBJ2-3, with D hard to call. The CDR3 is 12 residues long. Germline V gives CDR1 SGHDN, CDR2 FVKESK. V lost 1 base and J lost 3, with 2 bases in between.

The rearrangement links TRBV3-1 to TRBJ1-2; D might be TRBD1 (5 bases). V gave up 1 base and J gave up 5 bases, with 17 bases separating them. The CDR3 is 16 residues long. Germline V lookup: CDR1 LGHDT, CDR2 YNNKEL (reference sequence). CDR3 in DNA: TGTGCCAGCAGCCAAGTCACCGCAGGGACCGCGTATGGCTACACCTTC. Residues: CASSQVTAGTAYGYTF. The complete variable domain, with remaining parts taken from reference TRBV3-1 and TRBJ1-2, reads DTAVSQTPKYLVTQMGNDKSIKCEQNLGHDTMYWYKQDSKKFLKIMFSYNNKELIINETVPNRFSPKSPDKAHLNLHINSLELGDSAVYFCASSQVTAGTAYGYTFGSGTRLTVV.

There are many counts of this clonotype. The chain links TRBV5-6 to TRBJ2-7, with 10 bases matching TRBD1. Trimming at V came to 4 bases and at J to 4 bases, leaving 2 bases not matched to a gene. CDR1 and CDR2 (germline): SGHDT, YYEEEE. The CDR3 contains 13 residues. DNA for the CDR3: TGTGCCAGCAGCGGGGGACAGGGGTACGAGCAGTACTTC. This sequence encodes CASSGGQGYEQYF.

The chain recombines TRBV7-6 with TRBJ1-1; no reliable D call. Germline CDR1 SGHVS, CDR2 FNYEAQ. The CDR3 is 15 amino acids. The ends were cut back, 5 bases at V and 0 bases at J, with 13 bases in the middle. CDR3 coding DNA: TGTGCCAGCAGCCGACTCGTCGGCATGAACACTGAAGCTTTCTTT. It translates to CASSRLVGMNTEAFF.

This chain links TRBV4-1 with TRBJ2-5; 7 bases agree with TRBD2. The CDR3 contains 16 residues. Germline loops: CDR1 MGHRA, CDR2 YSYEKL. V trimming: 0 bases; J trimming: 5 bases; junction bases outside the gene matches: 9. This chain's CDR3 is CASSQETERGGETQYF. In DNA, the CDR3 is TGCGCCAGCAGCCAAGAAACTGAGCGGGGAGGGGAGACCCAGTACTTC.

V is TRBV7-9 and J is TRBJ2-5; D is perhaps TRBD1 (6 bases). Germline V gene sequence: CDR1 SEHNR, CDR2 FQNEAQ (reference sequence). With 2 bases removed from V and 0 bases from J, the gap between germline ends came to 7 bases. The CDR3 is made up of 14 amino acids. CDR3 protein: CASSLRTDQETQYF. The CDR3 DNA is TGTGCCAGCAGCTTAAGGACAGACCAAGAGACCCAGTACTTC.

The chain links TRBV12-3 or TRBV12-4 to TRBJ1-3, with D tentatively TRBD1 (6 bases). V gave up 6 bases and J gave up 6 bases, with 9 bases separating them. The CDR3 covers 12 residues. CDR3 DNA: TGTGCCAGCAGCAAGGGACAAAACACCATATATTTT. Its protein product is CASSKGQNTIYF.

This clonotype was detected ten times or more. The chain employs TRBV28 and TRBJ1-5; D call uncertain. Trimming took 6 bases from V and 11 from J, leaving 23 bases between them. Germline V gene lookup returns CDR1 MDHEN and CDR2 SYDVKM. The CDR3 is 15 amino acids. The CDR3 reads CASRQPGRAPSAQHF. In DNA, the CDR3 is TGTGCCAGCAGACAACCTGGGCGGGCCCCCTCTGCCCAGCATTTT. Complete variable domain (other parts from reference TRBV28 and TRBJ1-5): DVKVTQSSRYLVKRTGEKVFLECVQDMDHENMFWYRQDPGLGLRLIYFSYDVKMKEKGDIPEGYSVSREKKERFSLILESASTNQTSMYLCASRQPGRAPSAQHFGDGTRLSIL.

The DNA for the CDR3 is TGCGCCAGCAGCTCCGACAGGGGGCCTCAAGAGACCCAGTACTTC. This encodes CASSSDRGPQETQYF. The chain combines TRBV5-1 with TRBJ2-5; 10 positions match TRBD1. The CDR3 is 15 amino acids. Germline V gives CDR1 SGHRS, CDR2 YFSETQ. J was trimmed by 2 bases and V by 3 bases; bases with no gene match: 4.